These 14 T cell receptor beta chains were sequenced from one sample in a study of human thymus T cells. Surgeons resected thymus tissue during corrective heart surgery. TCRdb keeps only in-frame clones here, not all; method: immunoSEQ multiplex PCR. Of roughly 86,000 clones listed, roughly 96% are singletons. Material: thymus tissue. The receptors stem from a boy under three years old with a congenital heart defect but otherwise immunologically healthy.

This sequence joins TRBV7-9 and TRBJ1-2; D is unresolved. V was cut by 11 bases and J by 3 bases, with 19 bases left in between. This CDR3 region has 14 residues. The V gene's germline CDR1 is SEHNR and CDR2 FQNEAQ (reference sequence). The CDR3 spells CAQPALWPDYGYTF. The CDR3 coding sequence is TGTGCCCAGCCGGCCCTTTGGCCGGACTATGGCTACACCTTC. The complete variable domain, with remaining parts taken from reference TRBV7-9 and TRBJ1-2, reads DTGVSQNPRHKITKRGQNVTFRCDPISEHNRLYWYRQTLGQGPEFLTYFQNEAQLEKSRLLSDRFSAERPKGSFSTLEIQRTEQGDSAMYLCAQPALWPDYGYTFGSGTRLTVV.

V and J are TRBV6-5 and TRBJ2-3; 7 bases align to TRBD1. Germline trimming cut 2 bases from V and 6 bases from J; bases unmatched to any gene: 8. Germline CDR1 and CDR2: MNHEY and SVGAGI. The CDR3 is made up of 15 amino acids. Here the CDR3 reads CASSYKGQIGDTQYF. The CDR3 DNA sequence: TGTGCCAGCAGTTACAAGGGACAGATAGGGGATACGCAGTATTTT.

The chain combines TRBV11-3 with TRBJ2-3; the D gene could be TRBD1 or TRBD2 (5 bases each). The CDR3 has 13 amino acids. V dropped 7 bases and J dropped 0 bases, with 8 bases sitting between them. The germline CDR1 and CDR2 sequences are SGHNT and YENEEA. Here the CDR3 reads CASNRDSTDTQYF. DNA for the CDR3: TGTGCCAGCAACCGGGACAGCACAGATACGCAGTATTTT.

The chain has TRBV10-3 and TRBJ1-3; a weak D match, TRBD1 (6 bases). This CDR3 has 16 amino acids. Germline assignment: CDR1 ENHRY and CDR2 SYGVKD. Trimming shortened V by 0 bases and J by 0 bases, and 9 bases separated the two germline ends. CDR3: CAISESTTGSGNTIYF. In nucleotides, the CDR3 is TGTGCCATCAGTGAGTCTACGACAGGCTCTGGAAACACCATATATTTT.

This clone was picked up one time. The chain carries TRBV7-2 and TRBJ2-1; 12 bases are a match to TRBD2. CDR3 length equals 14 residues. Germline lookup yields CDR1 SGHTA and CDR2 FQGNSA. The V segment lost 5 bases and the J segment 9 bases; nucleotides outside the gene matches: 5. The CDR3 loop reads CASSPASGRAEQFF. The CDR3 DNA sequence: TGTGCCAGCAGCCCAGCTAGCGGGAGGGCTGAGCAGTTCTTC. Together with reference TRBV7-2 and TRBJ2-1, the CDR3 gives the full variable domain: GAGVSQSPSNKVTEKGKDVELRCDPISGHTALYWYRQSLGQGLEFLIYFQGNSAPDKSGLPSDRFSAERTGGSVSTLTIQRTQQEDSAVYLCASSPASGRAEQFFGPGTRLTVL.

The gene calls are TRBV29-1 and TRBJ2-7, with D hard to call. The germline V gene has CDR1 SQVTM and CDR2 ANQGSEA. Trimming left V 6 bases short and J 3 bases short, with 15 bases between. There are 13 residues in the CDR3. The CDR3 is CSVGVNPHYEQYF. The CDR3 region has the DNA TGCAGCGTCGGCGTTAATCCTCACTACGAGCAGTACTTC.

The genes are TRBV28 and TRBJ2-1; D is ambiguous. V lost 0 bases and J lost 5, with 5 bases in between. Germline V gene lookup returns CDR1 MDHEN and CDR2 SYDVKM. The CDR3 runs 13 residues. CDR3 in amino acids: CASSLWGHNEQFF. The DNA of the CDR3 is TGTGCCAGCAGTTTATGGGGTCACAATGAGCAGTTCTTC.

V is TRBV7-2 and J is TRBJ2-3; no firm D call. The germline V gene encodes CDR1 SGHTA and CDR2 FQGNSA. The CDR3 loop spans 15 amino acids. V was clipped by 0 bases and J by 4 bases, with 11 bases between them. This CDR3 is CASSLAGRLADTQYF. The CDR3 DNA is TGTGCCAGCAGCTTAGCGGGTCGACTTGCAGATACGCAGTATTTT.

This chain connects TRBV4-2 to TRBJ1-2; no definite D call. The germline CDR1 and CDR2 sequences are LGHNA and YNFKEQ. CDR3 length: 16 amino acids. Trimming removed 0 bases from V and 7 bases from J, with 18 bases in between. CDR3 bases: TGTGCCAGCAGCCAAGAAGTAGGGTTTTTGGAGAGTGGCTACACCTTC. Its protein is CASSQEVGFLESGYTF.

The chain is built from TRBV7-9 and TRBJ1-1; a possible D gene is TRBD1 (5 bases). The germline V gene encodes CDR1 SEHNR and CDR2 FQNEAQ (reference sequence). V was shortened by 3 bases and J by 1 base, with 15 bases between the two germline ends. This CDR3 region has 16 residues. CDR3 DNA: TGTGCCAGCAGCTTTCCAGGGACCCCCTGGAACACTGAAGCTTTCTTT. Residues: CASSFPGTPWNTEAFF.

The gene calls are TRBV29-1 and TRBJ1-3; 7 bases fit TRBD1. CDR3 length equals 15 residues. CDR1 and CDR2 (germline): SQVTM, ANQGSEA. With V trimmed by 0 bases and J by 2 bases, 4 bases remained unmatched. The CDR3 DNA reads as TGCAGCGTTGAAGACAGGGGGTTAACTGGAAACACCATATATTTT. Encoded protein: CSVEDRGLTGNTIYF.

The V call is TRBV28, the J call TRBJ1-2, with a weak D call TRBD1 (6 bases). The CDR3 runs to 14 residues. V lost 3 bases and J lost 4, with 12 bases in between. Germline CDR1 is MDHEN and CDR2 is SYDVKM. CDR3 DNA sequence: TGTGCCAGCAGTTTCGACAGGAGAAGCTATGGCTACACCTTC. Amino acids: CASSFDRRSYGYTF.

The rearrangement links TRBV19 to TRBJ2-5, with TRBD2 identical over 10 bases. The CDR3 is 18 residues long. The trim removed 1 base at V and 5 bases at J, leaving 13 bases unmatched. Germline V gives CDR1 LNHDA, CDR2 SQIVND (reference sequence). This CDR3 is CASSIGPPIAGGAETQYF. For the CDR3, the DNA is TGTGCCAGTAGTATAGGTCCCCCGATAGCGGGGGGAGCCGAGACCCAGTACTTC.

The chain employs TRBV11-2 and TRBJ2-4; D is possibly TRBD1 or TRBD2 (5 bases each). Germline-derived CDR1 and CDR2 are SGHAT and FQNNGV. The germline V and J ends were trimmed by 7 bases and 10 bases, with 20 bases remaining between them. The CDR3 consists of 14 residues. CDR3 nucleotide sequence: TGTGCCAGCACCCACGGGAAGCTTTCAGGGATTCAGTACTTC. It encodes CASTHGKLSGIQYF.